The sequence of this T cell receptor beta chain was determined in a study of T cells after yellow fever vaccination. V gave up 5 bases and J gave up 5 bases, with 11 bases separating them. Germline values: CDR1 SGHTA, CDR2 FQGNSA. This CDR3 has 13 amino acids. In its sample, this clonotype was seen a few times. In TCRdb, the 5' RACE reads were re-called with MiXCR into one record per CDR3 protein. The sample shows roughly 500,000 distinct CDR3 sequences, 15% to 20% of them seen only once. This TCR derives from a man aged 30 to 39 who received the YFV17D yellow fever vaccine. The sequencing here drew on PBMCs, taken 15 days after the yellow fever booster vaccination. The chain uses TRBV7-2 and TRBJ2-3; D unresolved. CDR3 sequence reads: CASSPNHGDTQYF. CDR3 sequence (DNA): TGTGCCAGCAGCCCTAATCATGGAGATACGCAGTATTTT.